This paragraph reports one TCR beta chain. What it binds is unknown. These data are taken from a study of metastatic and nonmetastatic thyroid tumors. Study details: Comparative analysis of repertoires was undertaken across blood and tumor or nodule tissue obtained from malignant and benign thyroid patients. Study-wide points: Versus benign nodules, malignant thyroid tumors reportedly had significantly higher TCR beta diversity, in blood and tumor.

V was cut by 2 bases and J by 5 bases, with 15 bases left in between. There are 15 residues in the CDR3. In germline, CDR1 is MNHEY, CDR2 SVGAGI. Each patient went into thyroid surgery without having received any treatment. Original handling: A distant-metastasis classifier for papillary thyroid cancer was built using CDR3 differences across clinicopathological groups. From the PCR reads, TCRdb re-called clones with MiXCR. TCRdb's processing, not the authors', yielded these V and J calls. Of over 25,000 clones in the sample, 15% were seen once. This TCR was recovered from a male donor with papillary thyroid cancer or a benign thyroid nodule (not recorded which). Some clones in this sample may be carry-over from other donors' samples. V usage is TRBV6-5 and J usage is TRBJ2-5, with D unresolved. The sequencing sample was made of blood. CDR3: CASSYQQWAWETQYF. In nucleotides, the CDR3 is TGTGCCAGCAGTTACCAGCAGTGGGCTTGGGAGACCCAGTACTTC.